Following are 9 T cell receptor beta chains from one sample sequenced in a study of CD8+CD57+ T cells in acquired aplastic anemia. Profiling that covered TCR beta VDJ and CDR3 relied on genomic DNA as its template. TCRdb processed the reads anew with MiXCR; each CDR3 protein has one entry. The data show under 200,000 distinct CDR3 sequences, around 52% seen once. Individuals selected for sequencing had exhibited CD8+CD57+ cell expansion on flow cytometry. The sequenced material came from sorted CD4+, CD8+, or CD8+CD57+ T cells (not recorded which) from PBMCs. Receptor source: a human donor with aplastic anemia.

The chain combines TRBV19 with TRBJ2-2; TRBD2 might be the D (5 bases). Trimming shortened V by 3 bases and J by 3 bases, and 8 bases separated the two germline ends. CDR1 LNHDA and CDR2 SQIVND come from the germline V gene (reference sequence). This CDR3 is 14 amino acids long. The CDR3 protein is CASSIRRDTGELFF. As DNA, the CDR3 is TGTGCCAGTAGTATCCGGCGGGACACCGGGGAGCTGTTTTTT. Complete variable domain (other parts from reference TRBV19 and TRBJ2-2): DGGITQSPKYLFRKEGQNVTLSCEQNLNHDAMYWYRQDPGQGLRLIYYSQIVNDFQKGDIAEGYSVSREKKESFPLTVTSAQKNPTAFYLCASSIRRDTGELFFGEGSRLTVL.

Remarks on this clonotype: This may be a read error, as it is one base from a much larger clone. The rearrangement links TRBV12-3 or TRBV12-4 to TRBJ1-1; 10 positions agree with TRBD1. The CDR3 sequence is 16 residues long. The trim removed 4 bases at V and 4 bases at J, leaving 9 bases unmatched. This CDR3 reads CASSSSPWTGGTEAFF. Here the CDR3 DNA reads TGTGCCAGCAGTTCGAGCCCGTGGACAGGGGGCACTGAAGCTTTCTTT.

This chain joins TRBV5-4 and TRBJ2-7; D might be TRBD1 or TRBD2, each matching 6 bases. The V gene's germline CDR1 is SGHNT and CDR2 YYREEE (reference sequence). The CDR3 runs 14 residues. Between the trimmed V and J ends, which lost 2 bases and 6 bases, there was a span of 15 bases. CDR3 nucleotides: TGTGCCAGCAGCTTCGCTGGGGGGCCTTCCGAGCAGTACTTC. This encodes CASSFAGGPSEQYF.

The chain links TRBV19 to TRBJ2-6; D unclear. V shed 2 bases and J shed 0 bases, with 8 bases lying between them. Germline CDR1 and CDR2: LNHDA and SQIVND (reference sequence). The CDR3 consists of 16 residues. CDR3 DNA: TGTGCCAGTAGTATAATGCGAGACTCTGGGGCCAACGTCCTGACTTTC. This gives the protein CASSIMRDSGANVLTF.

For this clonotype: At one of its ends the junction is not consistent with the germline gene, which may arise from a read error. The V and J genes are TRBV11-1 and TRBJ2-3; TRBD1 is a possible D gene (5 bases). The length of the CDR3 is 16 residues. CDR1 is SGHAT and CDR2 is FQDESV in the germline V gene (reference sequence). DNA for the CDR3: TGTGCCAGCACCTCTCCCCCGGACACCAACACAGATACGCAGTGTTTT. This translates into CASTSPPDTNTDTQCF.

The V gene is TRBV10-3, the J gene TRBJ2-2, with D uncertain. Trimming shortened V by 2 bases and J by 1 base, and 8 bases separated the two germline ends. CDR1 is ENHRY and CDR2 is SYGVKD in the germline V gene. This CDR3 is 15 amino acids long. The chain's CDR3 is CAISELVKNTGELFF. Written as DNA, the CDR3 is TGTGCCATCAGTGAGCTGGTCAAGAACACCGGGGAGCTGTTTTTT.

This clonotype was observed at least ten times. V is TRBV5-1 and J is TRBJ1-1, with 7 positions matching TRBD1. This CDR3 has 16 residues. Germline V gives CDR1 SGHRS, CDR2 YFSETQ. J lost 4 bases, V lost 0 bases, and 9 bases had no gene match. The CDR3 loop reads CASSLAPQGGGTEAFF. The CDR3 bases are TGCGCCAGCAGCTTGGCCCCCCAGGGGGGAGGCACTGAAGCTTTCTTT.

This clonotype has at least ten counts. The chain employs TRBV6-1 and TRBJ2-3; 11 nucleotides match TRBD2. Germline V gene sequence: CDR1 MNHNS, CDR2 SASEGT. The CDR3 loop spans 15 amino acids. The V gene end was trimmed by 6 bases and the J gene end by 8 bases; junction bases not matched to a gene: 10. This CDR3 reads CASRPQLAGVSTQYF. CDR3 bases: TGTGCCAGCAGGCCACAACTAGCGGGAGTCAGTACGCAGTATTTT.

In this sample, this clonotype turned up a few times. The chain has TRBV4-1 and TRBJ1-1; 7 bases match TRBD1. The V gene end was trimmed by 0 bases and the J gene end by 2 bases; junction bases not matched to a gene: 6. Germline V gene sequence: CDR1 MGHRA, CDR2 YSYEKL. The CDR3 is 16 residues long. CDR3 in amino acids: CASSQDWVGGNTEAFF. The CDR3 nucleotides read TGCGCCAGCAGCCAAGATTGGGTAGGGGGCAACACTGAAGCTTTCTTT.